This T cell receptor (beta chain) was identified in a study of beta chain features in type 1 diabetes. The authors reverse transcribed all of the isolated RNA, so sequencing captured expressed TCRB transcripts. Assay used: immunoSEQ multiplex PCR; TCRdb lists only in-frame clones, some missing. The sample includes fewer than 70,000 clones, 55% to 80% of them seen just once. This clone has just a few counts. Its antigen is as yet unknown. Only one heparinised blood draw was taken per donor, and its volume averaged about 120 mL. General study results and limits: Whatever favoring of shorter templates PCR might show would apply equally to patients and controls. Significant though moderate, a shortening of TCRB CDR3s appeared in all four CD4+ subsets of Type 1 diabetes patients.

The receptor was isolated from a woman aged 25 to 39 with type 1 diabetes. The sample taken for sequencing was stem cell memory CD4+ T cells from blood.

The CDR3 DNA is TGCAGCGTTGGGAATCCTACTAGCGGTAGCACAGATACGCAGTATTTT. Translated, it gives CSVGNPTSGSTDTQYF. The chain is built from TRBV29-1 and TRBJ2-3; TRBD2 agrees at 8 bases. Germline-derived CDR1 and CDR2 are SQVTM and ANQGSEA. V was clipped by 4 bases and J by 0 bases; unmatched bases: 9. The CDR3 runs 16 residues.